This T cell receptor beta chain appears in the sequencing data of a study of T cell changes during pregnancy in multiple sclerosis. Repertoires were generated with immunoSEQ multiplex PCR, while TCRdb's copy carries only in-frame clones and drops some. The data contain some 97,000 clones, more than 90% of them singletons. Germline V gene sequence: CDR1 SGHDN, CDR2 FVKESK. The CDR3 has 14 amino acids. The V and J ends lost 2 bases and 3 bases, in that order; junction bases with no gene match: 4. Sequencing was performed on peripheral blood, taken in the second trimester of pregnancy. The chain has TRBV14 and TRBJ2-7; the match to TRBD1 covers 7 bases. This sequence originates from a female donor with multiple sclerosis, enrolled in a pregnancy study. The CDR3 spells CASSQLRQGYEQYF. Written as DNA, the CDR3 is TGTGCCAGCAGCCAACTGAGACAGGGCTACGAGCAGTACTTC.